This entry is about one TCR beta chain. A junction end diverges from the germline sequence, so it may reflect a read error. This entry comes from a study of blood T cell repertoires in COVID-19. Study information: In each case, the material was cDNA or gDNA derived from T cells, B-cell-depleted T cells, or PBMCs.

Profiling relied on immunoSEQ multiplex PCR, and the TCRdb table lists in-frame clones only, not all of them. This repertoire shows about 110,000 clones, around 89% found once; its top ten account for roughly 4.4%. Germline V gene data show CDR1 as SGHRS and CDR2 as YFSETQ. This CDR3 spans 15 amino acids. The rearrangement joins TRBV5-1 to TRBJ1-5, with TRBD1 matching over 9 bases. Input material: peripheral blood. This clonotype was sampled from a woman aged 50 to 60 with acute or convalescent COVID-19. The CDR3 is CASSLGTGGKQPQHF. CDR3 coding DNA: TGCGCCAGCAGCTTGGGTACAGGGGGCAAGCAGCCCCAGCATTTT.